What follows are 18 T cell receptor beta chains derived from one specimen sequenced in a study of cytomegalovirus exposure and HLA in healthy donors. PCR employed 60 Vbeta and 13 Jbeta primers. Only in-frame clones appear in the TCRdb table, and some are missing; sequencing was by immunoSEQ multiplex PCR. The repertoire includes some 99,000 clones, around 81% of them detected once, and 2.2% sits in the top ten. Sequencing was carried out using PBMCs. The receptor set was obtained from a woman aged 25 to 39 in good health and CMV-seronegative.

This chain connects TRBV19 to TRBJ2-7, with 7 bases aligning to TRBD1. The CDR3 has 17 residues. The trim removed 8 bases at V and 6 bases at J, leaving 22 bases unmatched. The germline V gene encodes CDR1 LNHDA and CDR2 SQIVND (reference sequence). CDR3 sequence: CASSRNGAGTALSEQYF. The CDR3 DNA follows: TGTGCCAGTTCGCGGAACGGTGCCGGGACAGCGCTGTCCGAGCAGTACTTC.

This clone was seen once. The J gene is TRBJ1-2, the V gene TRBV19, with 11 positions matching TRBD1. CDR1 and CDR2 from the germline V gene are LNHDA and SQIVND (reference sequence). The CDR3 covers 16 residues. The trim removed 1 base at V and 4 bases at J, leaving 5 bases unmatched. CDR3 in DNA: TGTGCCAGTAGTATAGCCTCGGGACAGGGGGTCTATGGCTACACCTTC. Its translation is CASSIASGQGVYGYTF.

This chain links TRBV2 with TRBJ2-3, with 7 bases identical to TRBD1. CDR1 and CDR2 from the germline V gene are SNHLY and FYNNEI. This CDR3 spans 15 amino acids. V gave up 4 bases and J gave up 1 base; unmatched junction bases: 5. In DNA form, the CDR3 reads TGTGCCAGCAGTGGGGACAGCCTTCGCACAGATACGCAGTATTTT. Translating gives CASSGDSLRTDTQYF.

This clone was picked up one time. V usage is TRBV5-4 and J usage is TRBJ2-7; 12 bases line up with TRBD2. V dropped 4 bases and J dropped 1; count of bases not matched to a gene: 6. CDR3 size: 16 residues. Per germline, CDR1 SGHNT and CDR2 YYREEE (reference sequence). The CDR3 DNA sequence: TGTGCCAGCAGCGGCCTGACTAGCGGGAGTTCCTACGAGCAGTACTTC. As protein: CASSGLTSGSSYEQYF.

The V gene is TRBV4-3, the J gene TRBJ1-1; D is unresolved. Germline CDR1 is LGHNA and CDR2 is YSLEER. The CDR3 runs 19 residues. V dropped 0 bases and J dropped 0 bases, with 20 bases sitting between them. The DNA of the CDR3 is TGCGCCAGCAGCCAAGACCCTGCCGGGAAGTCGTTCATGAACACTGAAGCTTTCTTT. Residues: CASSQDPAGKSFMNTEAFF.

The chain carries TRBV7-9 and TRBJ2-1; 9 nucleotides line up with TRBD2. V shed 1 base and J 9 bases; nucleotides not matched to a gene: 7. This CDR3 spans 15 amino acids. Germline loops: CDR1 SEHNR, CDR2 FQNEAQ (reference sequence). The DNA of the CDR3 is TGTGCCAGCAGCTTAGTGGCGGGAGGGCGGGGTGAGCAGTTCTTC. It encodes CASSLVAGGRGEQFF. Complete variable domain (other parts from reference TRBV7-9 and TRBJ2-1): DTGVSQNPRHKITKRGQNVTFRCDPISEHNRLYWYRQTLGQGPEFLTYFQNEAQLEKSRLLSDRFSAERPKGSFSTLEIQRTEQGDSAMYLCASSLVAGGRGEQFFGPGTRLTVL.

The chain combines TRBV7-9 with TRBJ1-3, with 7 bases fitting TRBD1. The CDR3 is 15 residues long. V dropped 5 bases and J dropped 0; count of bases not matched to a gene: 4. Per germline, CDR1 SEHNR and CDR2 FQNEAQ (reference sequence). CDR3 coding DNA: TGTGCCAGCAGCCAAACAGGGGTCTCTGGAAACACCATATATTTT. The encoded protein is CASSQTGVSGNTIYF.

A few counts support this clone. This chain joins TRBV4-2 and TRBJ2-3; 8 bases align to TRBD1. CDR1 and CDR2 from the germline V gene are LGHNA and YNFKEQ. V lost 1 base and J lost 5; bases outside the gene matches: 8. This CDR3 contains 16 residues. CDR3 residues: CASSQGTQGAGDTQYF. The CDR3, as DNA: TGTGCCAGCAGCCAAGGGACCCAGGGGGCGGGAGATACGCAGTATTTT.

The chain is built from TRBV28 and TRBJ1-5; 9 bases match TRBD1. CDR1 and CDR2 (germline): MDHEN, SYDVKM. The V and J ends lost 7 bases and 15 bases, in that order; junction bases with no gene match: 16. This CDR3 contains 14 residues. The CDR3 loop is CASNSDGTGWRGHF. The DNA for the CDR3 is TGTGCCAGCAACTCTGACGGGACAGGGTGGCGTGGGCATTTT.

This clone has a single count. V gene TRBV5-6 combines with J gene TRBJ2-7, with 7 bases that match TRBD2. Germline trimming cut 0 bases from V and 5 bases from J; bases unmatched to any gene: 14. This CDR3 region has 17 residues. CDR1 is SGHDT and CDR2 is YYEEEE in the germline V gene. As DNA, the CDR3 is TGTGCCAGCAGCTTGGGGTTGGGAGGGGCAATCCCCCACGAGCAGTACTTC. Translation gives CASSLGLGGAIPHEQYF.

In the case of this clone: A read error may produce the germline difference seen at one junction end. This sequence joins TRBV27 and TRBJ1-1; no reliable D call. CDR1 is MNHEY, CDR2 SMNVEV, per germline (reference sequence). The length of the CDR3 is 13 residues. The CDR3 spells CAGSLYGDTEAFF. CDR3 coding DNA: TGTGCCGGCAGTTTGTACGGGGACACTGAAGCTTTCTTT.

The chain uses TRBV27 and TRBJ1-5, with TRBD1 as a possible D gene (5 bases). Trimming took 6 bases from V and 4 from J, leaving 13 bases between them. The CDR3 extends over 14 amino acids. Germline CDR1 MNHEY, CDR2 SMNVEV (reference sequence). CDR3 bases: TGTGCCAGCAGGGCCAGCCGGGGGAATCAGCCCCAGCATTTT. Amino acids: CASRASRGNQPQHF.

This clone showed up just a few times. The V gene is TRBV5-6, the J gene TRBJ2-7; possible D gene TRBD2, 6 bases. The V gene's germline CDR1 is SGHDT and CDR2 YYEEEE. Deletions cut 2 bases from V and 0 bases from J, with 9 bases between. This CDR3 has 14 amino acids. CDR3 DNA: TGTGCCAGCAGCTTTGGGAGGCCCTCCTACGAGCAGTACTTC. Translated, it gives CASSFGRPSYEQYF.

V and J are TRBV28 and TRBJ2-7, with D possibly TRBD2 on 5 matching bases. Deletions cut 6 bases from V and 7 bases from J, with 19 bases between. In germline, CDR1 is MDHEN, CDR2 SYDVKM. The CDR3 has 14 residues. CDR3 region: CASRAGGGSGEQYF. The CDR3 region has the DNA TGTGCCAGCAGGGCAGGAGGAGGTTCTGGAGAGCAGTACTTC.

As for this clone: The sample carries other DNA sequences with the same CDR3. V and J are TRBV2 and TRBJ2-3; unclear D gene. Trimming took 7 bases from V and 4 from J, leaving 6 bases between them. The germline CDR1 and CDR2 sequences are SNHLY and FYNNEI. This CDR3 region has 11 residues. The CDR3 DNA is TGTGCCAGCACCTCCTCAGATACGCAGTATTTT. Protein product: CASTSSDTQYF. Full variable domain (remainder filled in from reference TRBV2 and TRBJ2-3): EPEVTQTPSHQVTQMGQEVILRCVPISNHLYFYWYRQILGQKVEFLVSFYNNEISEKSEIFDDQFSVERPDGSNFTLKIRSTKLEDSAMYFCASTSSDTQYFGPGTRLTVL.

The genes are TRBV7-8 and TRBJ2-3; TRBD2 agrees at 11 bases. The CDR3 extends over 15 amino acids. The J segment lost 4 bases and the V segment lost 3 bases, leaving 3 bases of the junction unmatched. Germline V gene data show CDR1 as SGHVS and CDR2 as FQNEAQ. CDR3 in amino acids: CASSLPSGRSDTQYF. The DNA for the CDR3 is TGTGCCAGCAGCTTGCCTAGCGGGAGGTCAGATACGCAGTATTTT.

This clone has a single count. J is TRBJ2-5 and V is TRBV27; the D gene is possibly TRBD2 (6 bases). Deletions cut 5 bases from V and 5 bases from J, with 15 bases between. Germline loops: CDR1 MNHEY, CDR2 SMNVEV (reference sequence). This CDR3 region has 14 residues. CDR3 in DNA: TGTGCCAGCAGTCCGGAGGGTACCTGGGAGACCCAGTACTTC. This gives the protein CASSPEGTWETQYF.

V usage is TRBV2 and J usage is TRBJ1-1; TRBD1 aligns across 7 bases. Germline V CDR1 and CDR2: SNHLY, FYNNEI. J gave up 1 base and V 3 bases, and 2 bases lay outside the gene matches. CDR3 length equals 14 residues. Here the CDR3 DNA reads TGTGCCAGCAGTGAGGACAGGAGGAACACTGAAGCTTTCTTT. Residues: CASSEDRRNTEAFF.